The subject of this entry is one T cell receptor (beta chain). The data were obtained in a study of blood T cell repertoires in COVID-19. For the study at large: Material from acute and convalescent COVID-19 was sourced from the United States, Italy and Spain. T cells, B-cell-depleted T cells, or PBMCs provided the cDNA or gDNA that served as material.

The trim removed 4 bases at V and 5 bases at J, leaving 9 bases unmatched. The CDR3 consists of 15 residues. Germline values: CDR1 MGHDK, CDR2 SYGVNS. Sequencing used immunoSEQ multiplex PCR; TCRdb keeps in-frame clones, though not all of them. The data contain roughly 250,000 clones, 70% to 90% of them singletons. This chain connects TRBV25-1 to TRBJ1-1, with TRBD1 matching over 8 bases. This sequence originates from a man aged 40-50 years with acute or convalescent COVID-19. Sequenced input: peripheral blood. In DNA form, the CDR3 reads TGTGCCAGCAGTGTTCGAGACAGGGGCCGAACTGAAGCTTTCTTT. Residues: CASSVRDRGRTEAFF.